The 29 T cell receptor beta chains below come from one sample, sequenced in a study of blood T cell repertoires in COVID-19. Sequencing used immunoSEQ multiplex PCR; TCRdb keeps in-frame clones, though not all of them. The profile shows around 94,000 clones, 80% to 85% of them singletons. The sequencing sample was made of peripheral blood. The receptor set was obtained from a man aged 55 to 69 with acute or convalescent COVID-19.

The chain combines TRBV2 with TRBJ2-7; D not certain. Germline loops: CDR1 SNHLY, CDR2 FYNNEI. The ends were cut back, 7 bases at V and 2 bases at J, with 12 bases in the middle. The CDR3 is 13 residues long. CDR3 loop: CASTLTPTYEQYF. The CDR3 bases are TGTGCCAGCACTTTGACACCGACCTACGAGCAGTACTTC.

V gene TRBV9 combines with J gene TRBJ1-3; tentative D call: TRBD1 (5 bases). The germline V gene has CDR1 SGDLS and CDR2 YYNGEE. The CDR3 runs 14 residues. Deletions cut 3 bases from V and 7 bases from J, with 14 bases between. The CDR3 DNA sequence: TGTGCCAGCAGCGCACCAGGGATGGGGAACACCATATATTTT. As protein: CASSAPGMGNTIYF.

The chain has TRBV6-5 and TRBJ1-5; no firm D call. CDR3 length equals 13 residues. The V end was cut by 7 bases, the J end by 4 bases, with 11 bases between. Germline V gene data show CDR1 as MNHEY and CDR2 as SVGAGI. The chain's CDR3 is CASKEGANQPQHF. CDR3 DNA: TGTGCCAGCAAGGAGGGAGCTAATCAGCCCCAGCATTTT.

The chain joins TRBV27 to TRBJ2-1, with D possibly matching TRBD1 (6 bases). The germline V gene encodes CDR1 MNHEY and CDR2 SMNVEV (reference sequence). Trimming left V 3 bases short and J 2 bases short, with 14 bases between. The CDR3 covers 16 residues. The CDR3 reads CASSLWGPTTYNEQFF. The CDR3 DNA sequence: TGTGCCAGCAGTTTGTGGGGGCCCACTACCTACAATGAGCAGTTCTTC.

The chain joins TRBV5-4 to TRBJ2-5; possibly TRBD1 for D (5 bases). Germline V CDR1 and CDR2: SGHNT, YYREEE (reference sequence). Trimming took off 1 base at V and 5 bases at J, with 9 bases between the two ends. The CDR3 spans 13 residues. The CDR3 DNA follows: TGTGCCAGCAGCTTGAGGGGTGGTGAGACCCAGTACTTC. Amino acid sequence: CASSLRGGETQYF.

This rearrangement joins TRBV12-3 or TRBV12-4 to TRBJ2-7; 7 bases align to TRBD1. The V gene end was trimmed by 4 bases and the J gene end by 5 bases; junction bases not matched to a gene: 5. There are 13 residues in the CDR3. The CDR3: CASSYRQGHEQYF. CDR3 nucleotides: TGTGCCAGCAGTTATCGACAGGGCCACGAGCAGTACTTC.

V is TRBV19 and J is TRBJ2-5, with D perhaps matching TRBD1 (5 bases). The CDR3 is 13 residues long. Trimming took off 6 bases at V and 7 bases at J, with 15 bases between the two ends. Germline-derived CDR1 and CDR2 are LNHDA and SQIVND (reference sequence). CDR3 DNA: TGTGCCAGTAGCGACTTGGGTAGGGGGACCCAGTACTTC. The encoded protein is CASSDLGRGTQYF.

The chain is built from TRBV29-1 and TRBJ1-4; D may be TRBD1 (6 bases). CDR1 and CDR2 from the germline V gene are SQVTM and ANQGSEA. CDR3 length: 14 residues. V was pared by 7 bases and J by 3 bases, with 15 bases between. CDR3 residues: CSATDRRSNEKLFF. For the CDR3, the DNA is TGCAGCGCTACCGACAGGAGGTCTAATGAAAAACTGTTTTTT. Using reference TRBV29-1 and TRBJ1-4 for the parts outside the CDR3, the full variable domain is SAVISQKPSRDICQRGTSLTIQCQVDSQVTMMFWYRQQPGQSLTLIATANQGSEATYESGFVIDKFPISRPNLTFSTLTVSNMSPEDSSIYLCSATDRRSNEKLFFGSGTQLSVL.

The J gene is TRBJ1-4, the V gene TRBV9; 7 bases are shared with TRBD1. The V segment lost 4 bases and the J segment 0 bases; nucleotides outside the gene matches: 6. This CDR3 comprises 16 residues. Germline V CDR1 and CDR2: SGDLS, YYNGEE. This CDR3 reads CASSPFQGATNEKLFF. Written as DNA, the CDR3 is TGTGCCAGCAGCCCCTTTCAGGGGGCAACTAATGAAAAACTGTTTTTT.

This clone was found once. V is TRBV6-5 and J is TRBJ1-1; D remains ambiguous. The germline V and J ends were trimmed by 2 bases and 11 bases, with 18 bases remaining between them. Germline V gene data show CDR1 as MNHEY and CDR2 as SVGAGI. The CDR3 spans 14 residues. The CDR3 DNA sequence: TGTGCCAGCAGTTACAACAGCCCCGCCCGACCCGCTTTCTTT. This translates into CASSYNSPARPAFF.

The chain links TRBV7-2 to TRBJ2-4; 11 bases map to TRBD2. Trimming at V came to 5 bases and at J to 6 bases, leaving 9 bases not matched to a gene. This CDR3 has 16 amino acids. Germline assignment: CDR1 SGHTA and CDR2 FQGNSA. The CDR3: CASSPLTSGVGNIQYF. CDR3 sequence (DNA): TGTGCCAGCAGCCCACTGACTAGCGGGGTTGGAAACATTCAGTACTTC.

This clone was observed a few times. CDR3 sequence: CASSKGQGGDNGYTF. CDR3 coding DNA: TGCGCCAGCAGCAAAGGACAGGGGGGGGACAATGGCTACACCTTC. This chain links TRBV4-1 with TRBJ1-2, with 10 positions matching TRBD1. The germline V gene encodes CDR1 MGHRA and CDR2 YSYEKL. Trimming removed 5 bases from V and 6 bases from J; junction bases left unmatched: 9. The CDR3 contains 15 residues.

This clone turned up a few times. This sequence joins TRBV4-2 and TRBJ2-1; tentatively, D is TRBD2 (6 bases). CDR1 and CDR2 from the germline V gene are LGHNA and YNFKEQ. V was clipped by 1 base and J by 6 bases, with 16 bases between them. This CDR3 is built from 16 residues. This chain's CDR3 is CASSQVARGNTNEQFF. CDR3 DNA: TGTGCCAGCAGCCAAGTAGCCCGCGGGAATACCAATGAGCAGTTCTTC.

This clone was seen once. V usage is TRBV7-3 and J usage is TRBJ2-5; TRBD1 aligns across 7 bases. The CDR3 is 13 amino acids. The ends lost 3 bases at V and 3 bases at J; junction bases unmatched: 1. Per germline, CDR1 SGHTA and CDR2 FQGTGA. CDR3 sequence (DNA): TGTGCCAGCAGCTTCGACAGGGAAGAGACCCAGTACTTC. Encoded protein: CASSFDREETQYF.

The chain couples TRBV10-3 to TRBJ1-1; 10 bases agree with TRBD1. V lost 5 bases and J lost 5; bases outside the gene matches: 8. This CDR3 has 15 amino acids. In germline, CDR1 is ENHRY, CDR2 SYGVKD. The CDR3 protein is CAISKTGGAKTEAFF. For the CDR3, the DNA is TGTGCCATCAGTAAGACAGGGGGCGCGAAAACTGAAGCTTTCTTT.

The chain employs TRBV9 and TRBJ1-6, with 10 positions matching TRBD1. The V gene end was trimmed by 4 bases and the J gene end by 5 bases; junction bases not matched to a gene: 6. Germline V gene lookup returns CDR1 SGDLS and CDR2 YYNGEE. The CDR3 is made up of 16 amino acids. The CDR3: CASSKRQGADNSPLHF. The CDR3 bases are TGTGCCAGCAGCAAAAGACAGGGGGCTGATAATTCACCCCTCCACTTT.

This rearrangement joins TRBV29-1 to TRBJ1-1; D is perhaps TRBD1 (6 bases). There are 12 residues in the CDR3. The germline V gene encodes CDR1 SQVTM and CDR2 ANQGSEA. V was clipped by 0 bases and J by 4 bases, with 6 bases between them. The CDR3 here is CSVEETGTEAFF. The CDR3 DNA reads TGCAGCGTTGAAGAGACAGGCACTGAAGCTTTCTTT.

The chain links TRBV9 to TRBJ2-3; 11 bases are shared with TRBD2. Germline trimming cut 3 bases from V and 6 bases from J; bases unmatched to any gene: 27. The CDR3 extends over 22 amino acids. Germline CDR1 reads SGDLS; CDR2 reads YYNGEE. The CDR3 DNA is TGTGCCAGCAGCGCAAGGGCCGGGACTAGCGGAGGGGGTGGAGGCTTTTGGGATACGCAGTATTTT. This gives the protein CASSARAGTSGGGGGFWDTQYF. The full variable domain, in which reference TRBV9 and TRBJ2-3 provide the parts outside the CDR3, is DSGVTQTPKHLITATGQRVTLRCSPRSGDLSVYWYQQSLDQGLQFLIQYYNGEERAKGNILERFSAQQFPDLHSELNLSSLELGDSALYFCASSARAGTSGGGGGFWDTQYFGPGTRLTVL.

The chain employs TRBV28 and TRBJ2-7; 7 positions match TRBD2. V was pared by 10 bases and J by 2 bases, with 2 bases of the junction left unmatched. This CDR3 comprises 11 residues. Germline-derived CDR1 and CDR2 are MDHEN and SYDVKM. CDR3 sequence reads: CATAGAYEQYF. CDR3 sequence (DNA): TGTGCCACGGCGGGGGCCTACGAGCAGTACTTC.

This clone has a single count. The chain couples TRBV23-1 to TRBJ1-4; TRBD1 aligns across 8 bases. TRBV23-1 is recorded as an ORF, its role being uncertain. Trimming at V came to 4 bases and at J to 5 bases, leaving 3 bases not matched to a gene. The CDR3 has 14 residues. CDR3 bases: TGCGCCAGCAGTCCAAGGACAGGGAATGAAAAACTGTTTTTT. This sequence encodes CASSPRTGNEKLFF.

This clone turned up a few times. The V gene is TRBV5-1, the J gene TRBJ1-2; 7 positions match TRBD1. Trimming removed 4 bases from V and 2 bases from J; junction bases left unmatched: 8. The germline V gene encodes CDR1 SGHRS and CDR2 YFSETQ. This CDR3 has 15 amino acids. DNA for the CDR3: TGCGCCAGCAGCGTTGATCAGACAGGGAACTATGGCTACACCTTC. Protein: CASSVDQTGNYGYTF.

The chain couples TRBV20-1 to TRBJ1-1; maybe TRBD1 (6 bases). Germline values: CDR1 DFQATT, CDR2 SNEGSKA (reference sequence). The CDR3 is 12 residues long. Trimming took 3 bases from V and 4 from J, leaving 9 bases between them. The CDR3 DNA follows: TGCAGTGCTAGTAACAGGGTCACTGAAGCTTTCTTT. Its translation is CSASNRVTEAFF.

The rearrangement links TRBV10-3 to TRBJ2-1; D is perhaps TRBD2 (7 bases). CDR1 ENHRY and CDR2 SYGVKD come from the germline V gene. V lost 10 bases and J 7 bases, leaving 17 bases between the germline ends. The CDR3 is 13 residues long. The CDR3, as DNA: TGTGCCACCAATGGGGGGGGCCGGAATGAGCAGTTCTTC. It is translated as CATNGGGRNEQFF.

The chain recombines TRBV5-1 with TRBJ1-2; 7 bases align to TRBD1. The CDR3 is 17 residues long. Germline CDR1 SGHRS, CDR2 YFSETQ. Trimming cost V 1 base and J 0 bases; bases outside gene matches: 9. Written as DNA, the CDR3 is TGCGCCAGCAGCTTGACAGGGGTCTCCTCAGCTAACTATGGCTACACCTTC. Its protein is CASSLTGVSSANYGYTF.

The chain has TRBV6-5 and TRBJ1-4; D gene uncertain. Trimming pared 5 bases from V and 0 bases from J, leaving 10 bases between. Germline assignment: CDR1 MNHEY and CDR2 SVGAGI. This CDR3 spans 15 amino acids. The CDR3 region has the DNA TGTGCCAGCAGTAGAGGTGCCTCAACTAATGAAAAACTGTTTTTT. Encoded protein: CASSRGASTNEKLFF.

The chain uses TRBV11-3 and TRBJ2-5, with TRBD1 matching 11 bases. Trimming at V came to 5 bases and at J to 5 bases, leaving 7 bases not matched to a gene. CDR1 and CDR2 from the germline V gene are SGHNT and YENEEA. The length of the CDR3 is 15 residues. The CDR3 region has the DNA TGTGCCAGCAGCGAAGGACAGGGGGCGTGGGAGACCCAGTACTTC. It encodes CASSEGQGAWETQYF. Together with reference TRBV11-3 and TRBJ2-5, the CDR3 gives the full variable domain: EAGVVQSPRYKIIEKKQPVAFWCNPISGHNTLYWYLQNLGQGPELLIRYENEEAVDDSQLPKDRFSAERLKGVDSTLKIQPAELGDSAVYLCASSEGQGAWETQYFGPGTRLLVL.

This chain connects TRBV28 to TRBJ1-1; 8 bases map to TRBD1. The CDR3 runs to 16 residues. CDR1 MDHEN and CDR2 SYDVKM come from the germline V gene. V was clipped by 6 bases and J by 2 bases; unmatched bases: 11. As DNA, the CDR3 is TGTGCCAGCAGCCGGACAGGGACTTACTTCAACACTGAAGCTTTCTTT. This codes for CASSRTGTYFNTEAFF.

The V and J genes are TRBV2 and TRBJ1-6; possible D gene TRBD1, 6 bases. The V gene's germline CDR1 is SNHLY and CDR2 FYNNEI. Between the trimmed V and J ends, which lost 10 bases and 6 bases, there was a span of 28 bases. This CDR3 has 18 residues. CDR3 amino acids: CATREGPRWVQGNSPLHF. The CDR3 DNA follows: TGTGCCACGAGGGAGGGGCCCCGATGGGTACAGGGTAATTCACCCCTCCACTTT. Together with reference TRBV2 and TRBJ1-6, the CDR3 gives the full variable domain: EPEVTQTPSHQVTQMGQEVILRCVPISNHLYFYWYRQILGQKVEFLVSFYNNEISEKSEIFDDQFSVERPDGSNFTLKIRSTKLEDSAMYFCATREGPRWVQGNSPLHFGNGTRLTVT.

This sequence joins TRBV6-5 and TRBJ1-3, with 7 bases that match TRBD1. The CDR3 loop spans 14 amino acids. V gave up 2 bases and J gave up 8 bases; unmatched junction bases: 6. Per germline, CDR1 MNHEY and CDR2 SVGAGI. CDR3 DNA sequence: TGTGCCAGCAGTTACGGGGGACAGCGGGACACCATATATTTT. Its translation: CASSYGGQRDTIYF.